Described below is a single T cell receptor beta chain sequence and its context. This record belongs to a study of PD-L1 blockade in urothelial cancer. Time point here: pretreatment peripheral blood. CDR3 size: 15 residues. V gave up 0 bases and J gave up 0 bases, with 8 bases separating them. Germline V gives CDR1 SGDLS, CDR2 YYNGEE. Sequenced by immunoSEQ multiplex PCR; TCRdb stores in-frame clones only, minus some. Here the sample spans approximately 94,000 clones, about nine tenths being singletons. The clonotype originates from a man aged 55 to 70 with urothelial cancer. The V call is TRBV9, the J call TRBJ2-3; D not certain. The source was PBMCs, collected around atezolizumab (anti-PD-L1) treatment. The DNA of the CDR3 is TGTGCCAGCAGCGTAGGCGGCGCTAGCACAGATACGCAGTATTTT. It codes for CASSVGGASTDTQYF.